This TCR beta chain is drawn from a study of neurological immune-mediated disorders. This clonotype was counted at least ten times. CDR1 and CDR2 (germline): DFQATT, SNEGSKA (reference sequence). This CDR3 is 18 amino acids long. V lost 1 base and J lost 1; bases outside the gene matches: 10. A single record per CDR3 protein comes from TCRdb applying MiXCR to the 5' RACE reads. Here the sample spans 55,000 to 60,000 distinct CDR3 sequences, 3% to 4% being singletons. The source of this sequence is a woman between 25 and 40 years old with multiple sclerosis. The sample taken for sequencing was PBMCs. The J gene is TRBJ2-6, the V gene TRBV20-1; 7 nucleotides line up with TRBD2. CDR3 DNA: TGCAGTGCTAGAGCAAGCGGGAACTTCCAATCTGGGGCCAACGTCCTGACTTTC. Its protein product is CSARASGNFQSGANVLTF.